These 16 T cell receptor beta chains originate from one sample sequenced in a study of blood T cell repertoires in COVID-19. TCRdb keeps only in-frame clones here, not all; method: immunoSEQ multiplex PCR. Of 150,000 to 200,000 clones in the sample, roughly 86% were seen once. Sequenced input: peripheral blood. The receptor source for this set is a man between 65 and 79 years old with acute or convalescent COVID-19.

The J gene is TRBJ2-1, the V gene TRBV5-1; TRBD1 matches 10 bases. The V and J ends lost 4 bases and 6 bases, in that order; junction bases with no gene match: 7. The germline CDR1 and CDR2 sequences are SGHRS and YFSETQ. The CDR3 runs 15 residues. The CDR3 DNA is TGCGCCAGCAGCGCCGGGACAGGGGTCTTCAATGAGCAGTTCTTC. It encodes CASSAGTGVFNEQFF.

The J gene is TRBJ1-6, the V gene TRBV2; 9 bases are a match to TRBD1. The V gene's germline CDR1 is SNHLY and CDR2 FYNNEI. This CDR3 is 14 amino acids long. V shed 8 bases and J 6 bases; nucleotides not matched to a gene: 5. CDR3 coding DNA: TGTGCCAGCGGGGACAGGGTCAGTAATTCACCCCTCCACTTT. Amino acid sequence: CASGDRVSNSPLHF. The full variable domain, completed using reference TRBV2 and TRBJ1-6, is EPEVTQTPSHQVTQMGQEVILRCVPISNHLYFYWYRQILGQKVEFLVSFYNNEISEKSEIFDDQFSVERPDGSNFTLKIRSTKLEDSAMYFCASGDRVSNSPLHFGNGTRLTVT.

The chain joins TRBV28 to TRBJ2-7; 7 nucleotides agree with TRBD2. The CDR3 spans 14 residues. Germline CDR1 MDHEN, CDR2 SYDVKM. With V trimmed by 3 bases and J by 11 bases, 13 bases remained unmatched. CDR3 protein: CASSFVREGGREYF. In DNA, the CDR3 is TGTGCCAGCAGTTTTGTTCGAGAGGGAGGGAGGGAGTACTTC.

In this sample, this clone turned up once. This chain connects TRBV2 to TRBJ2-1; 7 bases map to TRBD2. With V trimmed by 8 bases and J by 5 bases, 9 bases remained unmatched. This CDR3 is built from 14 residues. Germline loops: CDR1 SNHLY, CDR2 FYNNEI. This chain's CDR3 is CASLARGGHNEQFF. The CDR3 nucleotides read TGTGCCAGCCTGGCTCGCGGGGGTCACAATGAGCAGTTCTTC. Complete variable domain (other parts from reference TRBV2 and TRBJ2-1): EPEVTQTPSHQVTQMGQEVILRCVPISNHLYFYWYRQILGQKVEFLVSFYNNEISEKSEIFDDQFSVERPDGSNFTLKIRSTKLEDSAMYFCASLARGGHNEQFFGPGTRLTVL.

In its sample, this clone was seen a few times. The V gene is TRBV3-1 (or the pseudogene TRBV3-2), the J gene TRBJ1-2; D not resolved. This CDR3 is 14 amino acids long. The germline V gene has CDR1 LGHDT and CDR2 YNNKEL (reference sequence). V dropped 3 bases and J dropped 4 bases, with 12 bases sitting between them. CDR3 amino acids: CASSQWTSVYGYTF. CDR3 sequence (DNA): TGTGCCAGCAGCCAGTGGACTTCTGTCTATGGCTACACCTTC.

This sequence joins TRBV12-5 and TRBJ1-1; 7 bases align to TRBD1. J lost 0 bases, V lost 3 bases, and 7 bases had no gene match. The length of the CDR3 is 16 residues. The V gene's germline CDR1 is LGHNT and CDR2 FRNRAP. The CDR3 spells CASGFVRGSMNTEAFF. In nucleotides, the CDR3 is TGTGCTAGTGGTTTTGTCAGGGGGTCTATGAACACTGAAGCTTTCTTT.

The CDR3 spells CASSFGGLGNTEAFF. CDR3 bases: TGCGCCAGCAGCTTCGGGGGGCTGGGGAACACTGAAGCTTTCTTT. The V gene is TRBV5-1, the J gene TRBJ1-1; TRBD1 might be the D (6 bases). The CDR3 is 15 amino acids. Looked up from germline, CDR1 is SGHRS and CDR2 is YFSETQ. Trimming took off 2 bases at V and 1 base at J, with 12 bases between the two ends.

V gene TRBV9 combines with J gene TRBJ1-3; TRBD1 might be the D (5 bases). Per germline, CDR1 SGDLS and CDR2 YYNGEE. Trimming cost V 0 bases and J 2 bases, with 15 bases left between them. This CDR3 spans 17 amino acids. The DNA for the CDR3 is TGTGCCAGCAGCGTAGAAGGCCCAGGGCTCACTGGAAACACCATATATTTT. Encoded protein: CASSVEGPGLTGNTIYF. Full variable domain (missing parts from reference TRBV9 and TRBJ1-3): DSGVTQTPKHLITATGQRVTLRCSPRSGDLSVYWYQQSLDQGLQFLIQYYNGEERAKGNILERFSAQQFPDLHSELNLSSLELGDSALYFCASSVEGPGLTGNTIYFGEGSWLTVV.

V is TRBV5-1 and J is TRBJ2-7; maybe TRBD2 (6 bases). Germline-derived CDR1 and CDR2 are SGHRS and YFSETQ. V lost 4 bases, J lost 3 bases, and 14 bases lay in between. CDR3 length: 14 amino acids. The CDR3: CASSRENSGYEQYF. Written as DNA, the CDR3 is TGCGCCAGCAGCCGAGAAAATAGCGGCTACGAGCAGTACTTC.

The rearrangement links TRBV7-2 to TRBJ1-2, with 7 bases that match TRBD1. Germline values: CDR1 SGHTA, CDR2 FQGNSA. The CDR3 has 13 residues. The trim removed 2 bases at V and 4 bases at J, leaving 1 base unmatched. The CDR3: CASSLRTGYGYTF. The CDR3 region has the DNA TGTGCCAGCAGCTTACGGACAGGCTATGGCTACACCTTC.

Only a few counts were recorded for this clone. The DNA of the CDR3 is TGTGCCAGCTCCGGACAGATCTACGAGCAGTACTTC. Encoded protein: CASSGQIYEQYF. The chain combines TRBV5-6 with TRBJ2-7; a possible D gene is TRBD1 (6 bases). Germline CDR1 is SGHDT and CDR2 is YYEEEE. This CDR3 region has 12 residues. Between the trimmed V and J ends, which lost 7 bases and 3 bases, there was a span of 11 bases.

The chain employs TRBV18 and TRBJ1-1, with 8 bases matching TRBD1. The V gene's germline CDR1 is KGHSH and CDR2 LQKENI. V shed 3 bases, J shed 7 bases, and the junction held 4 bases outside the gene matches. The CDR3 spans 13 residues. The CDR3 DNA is TGTGCCAGCTCACCGACAGGGGACATTGAAGCTTTCTTT. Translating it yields CASSPTGDIEAFF.

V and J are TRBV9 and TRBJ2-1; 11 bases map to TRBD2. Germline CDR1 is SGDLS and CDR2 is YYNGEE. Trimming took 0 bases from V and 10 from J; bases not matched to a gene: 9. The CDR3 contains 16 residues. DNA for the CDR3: TGTGCCAGCAGCGTAGTTGGGGGGACTAGCGGACCGGAGCAGTTCTTC. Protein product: CASSVVGGTSGPEQFF. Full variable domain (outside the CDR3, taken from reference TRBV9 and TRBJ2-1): DSGVTQTPKHLITATGQRVTLRCSPRSGDLSVYWYQQSLDQGLQFLIQYYNGEERAKGNILERFSAQQFPDLHSELNLSSLELGDSALYFCASSVVGGTSGPEQFFGPGTRLTVL.

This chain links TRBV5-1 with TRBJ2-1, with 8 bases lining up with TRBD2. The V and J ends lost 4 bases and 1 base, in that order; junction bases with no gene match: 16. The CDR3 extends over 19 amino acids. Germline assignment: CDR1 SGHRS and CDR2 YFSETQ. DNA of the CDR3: TGCGCCAGCAGCCCCTTAGGGCTAGCGGGCGCTGTATCCTACAATGAGCAGTTCTTC. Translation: CASSPLGLAGAVSYNEQFF.

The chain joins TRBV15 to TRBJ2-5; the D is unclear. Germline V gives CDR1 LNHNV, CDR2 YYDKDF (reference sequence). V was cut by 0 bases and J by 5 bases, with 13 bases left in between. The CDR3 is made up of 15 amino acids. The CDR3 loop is CATSRDRFSSETQYF. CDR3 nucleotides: TGTGCCACCAGCAGAGATAGGTTTAGCTCGGAGACCCAGTACTTC.

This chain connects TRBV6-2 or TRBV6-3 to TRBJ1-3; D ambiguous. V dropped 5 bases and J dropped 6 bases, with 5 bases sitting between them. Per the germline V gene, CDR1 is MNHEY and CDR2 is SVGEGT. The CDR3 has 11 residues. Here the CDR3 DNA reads TGTGCCAGCAGTCAAGCAAACACCATATATTTT. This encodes CASSQANTIYF.